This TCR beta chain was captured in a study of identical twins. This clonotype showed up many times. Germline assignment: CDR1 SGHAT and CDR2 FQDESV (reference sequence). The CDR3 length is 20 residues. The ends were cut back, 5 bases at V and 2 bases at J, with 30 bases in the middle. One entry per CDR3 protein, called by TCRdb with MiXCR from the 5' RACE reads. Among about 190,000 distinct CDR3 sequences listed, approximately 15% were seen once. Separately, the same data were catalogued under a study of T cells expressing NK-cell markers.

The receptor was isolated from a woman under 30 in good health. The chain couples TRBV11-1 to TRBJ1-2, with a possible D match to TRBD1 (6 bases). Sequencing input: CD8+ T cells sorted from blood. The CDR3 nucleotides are TGTGCCAGCAGCCCAGAAGCGGGGAGGGACATCAAACTAGGGAACTATGGCTACACCTTC. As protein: CASSPEAGRDIKLGNYGYTF.